These T cell receptor beta chains were read from a single sample in a study of technical replicates of blood from several donors. Assay: immunoSEQ multiplex PCR; the TCRdb copy retains only in-frame clones and omits some. The sample gives about 84,000 clones, around 97% of which show up once; more than 0.15% is in the top ten. Sequencing was carried out using T cells isolated from PBMCs. These receptors originate from a human donor in good health. Both conserved end residues are part of each CDR3. Each record gives: CDR3 DNA, CDR3 protein, J gene, V gene, clone size, D gene. D genes are given only for firm matches. Rows may omit the clone size; those that give it use once, few, many or a size class.

CDR3nt: TGCGCCAGCAGCCAAGTTGATCGGGATAATCAGCCCCAGCATTTT
CDR3aa: CASSQVDRDNQPQHF
j_gene: TRBJ1-5
v_gene: TRBV4-1
abundance: NA
d_gene: NA

CDR3nt: TGTGCCAGTAGGTCGCCGGGGGGCCTCACCGGGGAGCTGTTTTTT
CDR3aa: CASRSPGGLTGELFF
j_gene: TRBJ2-2
v_gene: TRBV19
abundance: NA
d_gene: NA

CDR3nt: TGTGCCAGCAGCCCGACCGGGACAGGGGGCGTCTATGGCTACACCTTC
CDR3aa: CASSPTGTGGVYGYTF
j_gene: TRBJ1-2
v_gene: TRBV7-8
abundance: NA
d_gene: TRBD1

CDR3nt: TGCGCCAGCAGCCAATTCCCCCCAGGCAGGACAGGGGCCGAAGAGACCCAGTACTTC
CDR3aa: CASSQFPPGRTGAEETQYF
j_gene: TRBJ2-5
v_gene: TRBV4-1
abundance: NA
d_gene: TRBD1

CDR3nt: TGTGCCAGCAGCCCCCTGGGAGGGGTGGAAGCTTTCTTT
CDR3aa: CASSPLGGVEAFF
j_gene: TRBJ1-1
v_gene: TRBV27
abundance: NA
d_gene: NA

CDR3nt: TGTGCCAGCAGGGCAGGGGGCAAGAACGGGGAGCTGTTTTTT
CDR3aa: CASRAGGKNGELFF
j_gene: TRBJ2-2
v_gene: TRBV27
abundance: NA
d_gene: TRBD1

CDR3nt: TGTGCCAGCAGTTTAGGGGCACCTGGAGGCTACACCTTC
CDR3aa: CASSLGAPGGYTF
j_gene: TRBJ1-2
v_gene: TRBV28
abundance: NA
d_gene: NA

CDR3nt: TGTGCCAGCAGCTTAGCGGCACAGGAATGGTACCAAGAGACCCAGTACTTC
CDR3aa: CASSLAAQEWYQETQYF
j_gene: TRBJ2-5
v_gene: TRBV11-2
abundance: once
d_gene: NA

CDR3nt: TGTGCCAGCTGGGACAGGGGGATCTACAATGAGCAGTTCTTC
CDR3aa: CASWDRGIYNEQFF
j_gene: TRBJ2-1
v_gene: TRBV6-1
abundance: NA
d_gene: TRBD1

CDR3nt: TGTGCCAGCAGTCGACTAGTGTTGGATACGCAGTATTTT
CDR3aa: CASSRLVLDTQYF
j_gene: TRBJ2-3
v_gene: TRBV27
abundance: NA
d_gene: NA

CDR3nt: TGTGCCAGCGGGGGGGCCGGGGGTGGAAACACCATATATTTT
CDR3aa: CASGGAGGGNTIYF
j_gene: TRBJ1-3
v_gene: TRBV13
abundance: NA
d_gene: NA

CDR3nt: TGTGCCAGCGTTACCTCGCGACATACTCAAGAGACCCAGTACTTC
CDR3aa: CASVTSRHTQETQYF
j_gene: TRBJ2-5
v_gene: TRBV2
abundance: NA
d_gene: NA

CDR3nt: TGTGCCAGCTCACCAAGCGACAGGGTAGCCTATGGCTACACCTTC
CDR3aa: CASSPSDRVAYGYTF
j_gene: TRBJ1-2
v_gene: TRBV18
abundance: NA
d_gene: TRBD1

CDR3nt: TGCGCCAGCAGCTTGGCCTTACTAGCGGCGTACACAGATACGCAGTATTTT
CDR3aa: CASSLALLAAYTDTQYF
j_gene: TRBJ2-3
v_gene: TRBV5-1
abundance: NA
d_gene: TRBD2

CDR3nt: TGTGCCAGCACCCATGGACCGGGACAGGCTAGCTCCTACAATGAGCAGTTCTTC
CDR3aa: CASTHGPGQASSYNEQFF
j_gene: TRBJ2-1
v_gene: TRBV7-2
abundance: NA
d_gene: TRBD1

CDR3nt: TGTGCCAGCAGTATATCCCGGGGGAACACTGAAGCTTTCTTT
CDR3aa: CASSISRGNTEAFF
j_gene: TRBJ1-1
v_gene: TRBV27
abundance: NA
d_gene: NA

CDR3nt: TGTGCCAGCAGTGGCAGTTCCGGGACAGGGGGCCTAGTATACGAGCAGTACTTC
CDR3aa: CASSGSSGTGGLVYEQYF
j_gene: TRBJ2-7
v_gene: TRBV6-1
abundance: once
d_gene: TRBD1

CDR3nt: TGTGCCAGCAGTTCTACGGACAGGGGGTCTTGGGATGAGCAGTTCTTC
CDR3aa: CASSSTDRGSWDEQFF
j_gene: TRBJ2-1
v_gene: TRBV28
abundance: NA
d_gene: TRBD1

CDR3nt: TGCGCCAGCAGCGCCTTGAGTCCGGGAGGGGCCAACGTCCTGACTTTC
CDR3aa: CASSALSPGGANVLTF
j_gene: TRBJ2-6
v_gene: TRBV10-2
abundance: NA
d_gene: NA

CDR3nt: TGTGCCAGCAACTGGGACAGGGGGGATGGCTACACCTTC
CDR3aa: CASNWDRGDGYTF
j_gene: TRBJ1-2
v_gene: TRBV7-9
abundance: NA
d_gene: TRBD1

CDR3nt: TGCAGTGCTAGGTCAGAAGATACGCAGTATTTT
CDR3aa: CSARSEDTQYF
j_gene: TRBJ2-3
v_gene: TRBV20-1
abundance: NA
d_gene: NA

CDR3nt: TGTGCCAGTAGTATTTCGGCAGGAAGTCCGGTAGAGACCCAGTACTTC
CDR3aa: CASSISAGSPVETQYF
j_gene: TRBJ2-5
v_gene: TRBV19
abundance: NA
d_gene: NA

CDR3nt: TGCGCCAGCAGCCAAAACGCAGGGGGCGAATATGGCTACACCTTC
CDR3aa: CASSQNAGGEYGYTF
j_gene: TRBJ1-2
v_gene: TRBV4-1
abundance: NA
d_gene: TRBD1

CDR3nt: TGTGCCAGCAGCTATGAGGGTAGGAGTTTCCAAGAGACCCAGTACTTC
CDR3aa: CASSYEGRSFQETQYF
j_gene: TRBJ2-5
v_gene: TRBV5-5
abundance: NA
d_gene: NA

CDR3nt: TGTGCCAGCAGTTTTGGGACAGGGGCACTAGAGACCCAGTACTTC
CDR3aa: CASSFGTGALETQYF
j_gene: TRBJ2-5
v_gene: TRBV27
abundance: NA
d_gene: TRBD1

CDR3nt: TGTGCCAGCAGCGAACGAGAGAACACTGAAGCTTTCTTT
CDR3aa: CASSERENTEAFF
j_gene: TRBJ1-1
v_gene: TRBV6-4
abundance: NA
d_gene: NA

CDR3nt: TGCGCCAGCAGCCTTGGACTAGTTGGCGACAATGAGCAGTTCTTC
CDR3aa: CASSLGLVGDNEQFF
j_gene: TRBJ2-1
v_gene: TRBV4-1
abundance: NA
d_gene: TRBD2

CDR3nt: TGTGCCAGCAGCCAGATGGCCTCCTACAATGAGCAGTTCTTC
CDR3aa: CASSQMASYNEQFF
j_gene: TRBJ2-1
v_gene: TRBV2
abundance: NA
d_gene: NA

CDR3nt: TGTGCCAGCAGCTTAGGGGCAGGTGGGGGGACGAACACTGAAGCTTTCTTT
CDR3aa: CASSLGAGGGTNTEAFF
j_gene: TRBJ1-1
v_gene: TRBV7-6
abundance: NA
d_gene: NA

CDR3nt: TGTGCCAGCAGCTTAGAGGGGACAGCTTATAAATCCTACGAGCAGTACTTC
CDR3aa: CASSLEGTAYKSYEQYF
j_gene: TRBJ2-7
v_gene: TRBV7-8
abundance: NA
d_gene: TRBD1

CDR3nt: TGCGCCAGCAGCCTGGACAGGCCCGGCTACAATGAGCAGTTCTTC
CDR3aa: CASSLDRPGYNEQFF
j_gene: TRBJ2-1
v_gene: TRBV5-1
abundance: NA
d_gene: TRBD1

CDR3nt: TGTGCCAGCAGTCAGGGGAACGGGGAGCTGTTTTTT
CDR3aa: CASSQGNGELFF
j_gene: TRBJ2-2
v_gene: TRBV6-6
abundance: NA
d_gene: NA

CDR3nt: TGTGCCAGTAGTCCCAGGACTAGCGGAGAAGAGACCCAGTACTTC
CDR3aa: CASSPRTSGEETQYF
j_gene: TRBJ2-5
v_gene: TRBV19
abundance: NA
d_gene: TRBD2

CDR3nt: TGTGCCAGCAGTTACACTAGCTCTGGAAACACCATATATTTT
CDR3aa: CASSYTSSGNTIYF
j_gene: TRBJ1-3
v_gene: TRBV6-6
abundance: NA
d_gene: NA

CDR3nt: TGTGCCTCCGATGGCTACACCTTC
CDR3aa: CASDGYTF
j_gene: TRBJ1-2
v_gene: TRBV30
abundance: NA
d_gene: NA